This T cell receptor beta chain was obtained from a study of T cell repertoires in ileal Crohn's disease. Described time point: neoterminal ileum biopsy at postoperative endoscopy, about 6 months after surgery. The germline V gene encodes CDR1 SGHTA and CDR2 FQGNSA. V lost 5 bases and J 0 bases, leaving 3 bases between the germline ends. CDR3 size: 12 residues. TCRdb's copy holds only in-frame clones and misses some; the assay was immunoSEQ multiplex PCR. The table lists about 62,000 clones, 70% to 90% of them singletons. The chain employs TRBV7-2 and TRBJ2-3; D remains unclear. Specimen: ileal tissue. The receptor comes from an adult with Crohn's disease. The CDR3 region is CASSLSTDTQYF. The CDR3 coding sequence is TGTGCCAGCAGCCTAAGCACAGATACGCAGTATTTT.